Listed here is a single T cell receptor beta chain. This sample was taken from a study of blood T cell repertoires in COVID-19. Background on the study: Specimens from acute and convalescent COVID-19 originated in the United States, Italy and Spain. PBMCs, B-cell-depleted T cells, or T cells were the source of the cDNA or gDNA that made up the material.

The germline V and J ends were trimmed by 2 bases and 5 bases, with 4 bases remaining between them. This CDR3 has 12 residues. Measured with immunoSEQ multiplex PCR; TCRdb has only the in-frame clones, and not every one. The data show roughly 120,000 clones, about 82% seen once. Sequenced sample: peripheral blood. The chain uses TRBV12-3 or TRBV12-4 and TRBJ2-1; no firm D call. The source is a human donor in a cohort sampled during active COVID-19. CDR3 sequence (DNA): TGTGCCAGCAGTTTACGGGACAATGAGCAGTTCTTC. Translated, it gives CASSLRDNEQFF.